This T cell receptor (beta chain) was captured by sequencing in a study of beta chain features in type 1 diabetes. Study-level background: Cell yields, gender and age were similar in healthy donors and patients.

Points from the study as a whole: HLA effects on TCRB rearrangement stayed unresolved here.

The V segment lost 8 bases and the J segment 6 bases; nucleotides outside the gene matches: 6. Per germline, CDR1 SGHDN and CDR2 FVKESK. CDR3 length equals 13 residues. This clone has just a few counts. Its antigen is not identified. The whole isolated RNA underwent reverse transcription, so sequencing captured expressed TCRB transcripts. Libraries were prepared by immunoSEQ multiplex PCR; TCRdb keeps only in-frame clonotypes and omits some of them. This sample carries around 300,000 clones, 11% of them seen once, and the ten largest clones take under 0.02%. Sequencing used naive CD4+ T cells from blood. V and J are TRBV14 and TRBJ2-2; 7 bases align to TRBD2. The source is a young woman in good health. The CDR3 nucleotides are TGTGCCAGCCGCCTGCGGGAGCCCGGGGAGCTGTTTTTT. Amino acid sequence: CASRLREPGELFF.